Sequencing of this TCR beta chain was carried out in a study of blood T cells in healthy people across ages. Study findings and constraints: Estimated diversity, derived from one million T cells, was regarded as an underestimate. Without sorted subsets, naive and antigen-experienced compartments could not be conclusively compared.

V shed 0 bases and J 3 bases; nucleotides not matched to a gene: 0. The CDR3 runs 14 residues. Germline V gives CDR1 SGHTA, CDR2 FQGNSA. This clonotype was recorded at least ten times. Its specificity is unknown. The use of a sample-barcoded 5' primer and a J-beta primer mix characterized a second PCR of about 7 to 12 cycles. Each sample provided no less than 2.5 million CDR3-containing paired-end reads. TCRdb re-called the 5' RACE reads with MiXCR, one entry per CDR3 protein. This table holds fewer than 1,000,000 distinct CDR3 sequences, 35% to 50% found once. The chain recombines TRBV7-2 with TRBJ2-3, with 7 bases fitting TRBD1. What was sequenced was blood. The sequence derives from a man older than 75 in good health. DNA of the CDR3: TGTGCCAGCAGCTTAGCGACAGGGACAGATACGCAGTATTTT. This encodes CASSLATGTDTQYF. Looking up the rest from reference TRBV7-2 and TRBJ2-3 gives the full variable domain: GAGVSQSPSNKVTEKGKDVELRCDPISGHTALYWYRQSLGQGLEFLIYFQGNSAPDKSGLPSDRFSAERTGGSVSTLTIQRTQQEDSAVYLCASSLATGTDTQYFGPGTRLTVL.